This entry features one T cell receptor (beta chain) sequence. The sample originates from a study of shared clonotypes between healthy human individuals. V shed 8 bases and J shed 0 bases, with 11 bases lying between them. This CDR3 is 14 amino acids long. Germline V gene data show CDR1 as SNHLY and CDR2 as FYNNEI. CD4+ cells underwent separation, giving CD45RA+ naive and CD45RA-negative memory subsets. Using immunoSEQ multiplex PCR, the repertoire was profiled, and TCRdb retains in-frame clones only, with some absent. This table holds a few million clones, around 92% found once. The rearrangement joins TRBV2 to TRBJ1-3; a weak D match, TRBD1 (6 bases). The receptor comes from a man aged 18 to 30 in good health. Some clones in this sample may be carry-over from other donors' samples. Sequencing was done on a sample of naive CD4+ T cells from PBMCs. The subset denotes: CD45RA+ positively selected. In nucleotides, the CDR3 is TGTGCCAGCTGTCGGGGGCCCTCTGGAAACACCATATATTTT. Protein product: CASCRGPSGNTIYF.